This T cell receptor (beta chain) was captured by sequencing in a study of sequential checkpoint blockade in melanoma. Treatment given: randomized to nivolumab then ipilimumab (arm A) or the reverse (arm B). PBMC sorting kept live CD3+CD8+ cells without CD19 or CD56. Germline V gene sequence: CDR1 MNHEY, CDR2 SVGAGI. V dropped 5 bases and J dropped 2 bases, with 10 bases sitting between them. The CDR3 contains 13 residues. Clones were read by immunoSEQ multiplex PCR, and TCRdb kept only the in-frame ones, dropping some. The top ten hold around a tenth of the sample, which has about 24,000 clones, roughly 82% seen once.

Material: CD8+ T cells sorted from blood (inferred from file names), obtained from a patient given nivolumab and ipilimumab in sequence. This receptor was obtained from a human donor with melanoma. The V gene is TRBV6-5, the J gene TRBJ2-7; D is uncertain. As DNA, the CDR3 is TGTGCCAGCAGTAAACCCGGAGCCTACGAGCAGTACTTC. Its protein product is CASSKPGAYEQYF.